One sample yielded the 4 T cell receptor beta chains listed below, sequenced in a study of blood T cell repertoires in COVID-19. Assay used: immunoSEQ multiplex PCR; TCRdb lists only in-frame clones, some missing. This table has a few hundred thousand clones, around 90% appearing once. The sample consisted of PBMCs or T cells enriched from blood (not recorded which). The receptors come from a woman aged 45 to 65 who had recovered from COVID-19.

The CDR3 region has the DNA TGTGCCAGCAGCTTAGAGGGACTAGTGGCGGAGACCCAGTACTTC. Protein product: CASSLEGLVAETQYF. The chain couples TRBV7-8 to TRBJ2-5; 8 bases are a match to TRBD2. Per germline, CDR1 SGHVS and CDR2 FQNEAQ. The CDR3 loop spans 15 amino acids. V trimming: 1 base; J trimming: 5 bases; junction bases outside the gene matches: 6.

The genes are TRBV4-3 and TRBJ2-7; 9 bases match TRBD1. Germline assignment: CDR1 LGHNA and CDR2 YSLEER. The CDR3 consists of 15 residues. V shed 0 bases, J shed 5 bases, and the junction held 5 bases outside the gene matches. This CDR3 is CASSQDLGQGNEQYF. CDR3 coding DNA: TGCGCCAGCAGCCAAGATTTGGGACAGGGCAACGAGCAGTACTTC.

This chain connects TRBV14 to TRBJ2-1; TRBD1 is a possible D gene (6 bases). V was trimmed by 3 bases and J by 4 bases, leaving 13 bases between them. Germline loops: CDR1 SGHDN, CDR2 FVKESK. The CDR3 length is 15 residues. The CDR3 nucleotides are TGTGCCAGCAGCCAGCAAGGCAGGGGATACAATGAGCAGTTCTTC. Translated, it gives CASSQQGRGYNEQFF.

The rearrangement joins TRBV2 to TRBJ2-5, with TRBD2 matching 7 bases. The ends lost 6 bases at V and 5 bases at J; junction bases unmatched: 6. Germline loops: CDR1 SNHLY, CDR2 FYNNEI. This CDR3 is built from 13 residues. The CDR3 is CASRRRGLETQYF. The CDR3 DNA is TGTGCCAGCAGGAGGCGGGGGTTGGAGACCCAGTACTTC.